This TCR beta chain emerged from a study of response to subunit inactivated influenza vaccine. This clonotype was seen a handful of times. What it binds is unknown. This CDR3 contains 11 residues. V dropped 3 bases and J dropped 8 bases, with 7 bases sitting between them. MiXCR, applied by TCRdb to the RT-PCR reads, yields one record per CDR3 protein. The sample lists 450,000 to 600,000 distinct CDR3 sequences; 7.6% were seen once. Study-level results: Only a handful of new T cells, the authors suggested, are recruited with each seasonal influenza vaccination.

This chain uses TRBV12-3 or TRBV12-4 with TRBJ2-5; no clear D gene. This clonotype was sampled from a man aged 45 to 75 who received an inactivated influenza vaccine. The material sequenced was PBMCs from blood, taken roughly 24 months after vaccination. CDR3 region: CASSFESTQYF. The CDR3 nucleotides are TGTGCCAGCAGTTTTGAAAGCACCCAGTACTTC.